This record covers a single TCR beta chain. The data originate from a study of CD8 T cells in Susac syndrome. The CDR3 is 14 residues long. The germline V and J ends were trimmed by 3 bases and 7 bases, with 15 bases remaining between them. The RNA, roughly 0.5 to 1 ug, was put through reverse transcription using random hexamers. TCRdb reanalysed the immunoSEQ multiplex PCR reads using MiXCR and keeps one entry per CDR3 protein. The table includes about 150,000 distinct CDR3 sequences, 95% to 96% detected once. The chain recombines TRBV12-3 or TRBV12-4 with TRBJ1-1, with no clear D. The sequence was obtained from a human donor with multiple sclerosis. The sample taken for sequencing was CD8+ T cells from PBMCs. CDR3 in amino acids: CASSFPSGRDEAFF. In nucleotides, the CDR3 is TGTGCCAGCAGTTTCCCGTCAGGAAGGGATGAAGCTTTCTTT.